This T cell receptor beta chain stems from a study of T cell responses to AZD1222 COVID-19 vaccine. Study-wide findings and caveats: Researchers took repertoire samples only after the peak T cell response had come.

Produced via immunoSEQ multiplex PCR; TCRdb's table is partial and in-frame only. This table holds approximately 140,000 clones, around 86% found once. In the case of this clone: Its antigen is as yet unknown.

The origin of this receptor is an adult in good health. Sequences were derived from peripheral blood, sampled on day 0 of MenACWY control vaccination.

The CDR3 reads CASSQESAAALGANEKLFF. The CDR3 DNA reads TGTGCCAGCAGCCAAGAGAGTGCGGCAGCCCTAGGGGCTAATGAAAAACTGTTTTTT. The chain recombines TRBV4-2 with TRBJ1-4; a possible D gene is TRBD1 (5 bases). CDR3 size: 19 residues. Germline V gene sequence: CDR1 LGHNA, CDR2 YNFKEQ. Trimming took off 0 bases at V and 3 bases at J, with 20 bases between the two ends.